Listed here are 13 T cell receptor beta chains from one sample, sequenced in a study of siplizumab effects on memory and regulatory T cells. TCRdb's copy holds only in-frame clones and misses some; the assay was immunoSEQ multiplex PCR. The sample yields under 95,000 clones, around 94% seen once. The sample comprised non-Treg CD4+ T cells sorted from blood. Every receptor here comes from a human donor in good health.

This clone was seen once. This chain joins TRBV28 and TRBJ1-2; TRBD1 is a possible D gene (6 bases). The CDR3 contains 12 residues. V was trimmed by 8 bases and J by 8 bases, leaving 15 bases between them. In germline, CDR1 is MDHEN, CDR2 SYDVKM. This CDR3 reads CASVTGSVGYTF. The DNA for the CDR3 is TGTGCCAGCGTAACAGGGTCTGTAGGCTACACCTTC.

J is TRBJ1-1 and V is TRBV12-5; the D is unclear. Deletions cut 4 bases from V and 1 base from J, with 10 bases between. Per germline, CDR1 LGHNT and CDR2 FRNRAP. The CDR3 is 14 amino acids. The DNA for the CDR3 is TGTGCTAGTGGTTCCTCAACGGGGAACACTGAAGCTTTCTTT. Encoded protein: CASGSSTGNTEAFF.

CDR3 DNA sequence: TGTGCCAGCAGTCTAAACACTGAAGCTTTCTTT. It is translated as CASSLNTEAFF. The J gene is TRBJ1-1, the V gene TRBV7-2, with no clear D. This CDR3 has 11 amino acids. CDR1 is SGHTA, CDR2 FQGNSA, per germline. Trimming took 6 bases from V and 2 from J, leaving 4 bases between them.

The chain has TRBV25-1 and TRBJ2-5; D not resolved. The CDR3 runs 16 residues. V dropped 3 bases and J dropped 2 bases, with 16 bases sitting between them. The germline CDR1 and CDR2 sequences are MGHDK and SYGVNS. CDR3 DNA: TGTGCCAGCAGTGAGTACCGAGACACTTCACAAGAGACCCAGTACTTC. Translated, it gives CASSEYRDTSQETQYF.

The J gene is TRBJ2-1, the V gene TRBV29-1; D is unclear. V was clipped by 4 bases and J by 2 bases, with 12 bases between them. CDR3 length: 14 residues. CDR1 is SQVTM, CDR2 ANQGSEA, per germline. The CDR3 DNA is TGCAGCGTTGTCACCTCCTGGCCCTACAATGAGCAGTTCTTC. Amino acids: CSVVTSWPYNEQFF.

J is TRBJ1-1 and V is TRBV9, with a weak D call TRBD1 (5 bases). V was cut by 0 bases and J by 8 bases, with 14 bases left in between. The CDR3 has 14 amino acids. Germline V gene lookup returns CDR1 SGDLS and CDR2 YYNGEE. The CDR3 reads CASSVGGLGSEAFF. CDR3 bases: TGTGCCAGCAGCGTAGGGGGGTTGGGAAGCGAAGCTTTCTTT.

This rearrangement joins TRBV29-1 to TRBJ1-1, with no clear D. Germline V gene data show CDR1 as SQVTM and CDR2 as ANQGSEA. Trimming shortened V by 8 bases and J by 3 bases, and 13 bases separated the two germline ends. This CDR3 region has 12 residues. The CDR3 spells CSTIGGYTEAFF. The CDR3 DNA reads as TGCAGCACGATCGGCGGATACACTGAAGCTTTCTTT.

This chain links TRBV5-8 with TRBJ2-5; 10 nucleotides align to TRBD2. This CDR3 has 16 amino acids. V shed 2 bases and J 5 bases; nucleotides not matched to a gene: 9. CDR1 is SGHTS, CDR2 YDEGEE, per germline. CDR3 sequence (DNA): TGTGCCAGCAGCTTTCGGCTAGCGGGAGAGAAGGAGACCCAGTACTTC. Its protein product is CASSFRLAGEKETQYF.

This chain links TRBV27 with TRBJ1-1, with TRBD1 as a possible D gene (6 bases). The CDR3 runs to 15 residues. Germline V CDR1 and CDR2: MNHEY, SMNVEV (reference sequence). The V end lost 6 bases, the J end lost 0 bases, and 14 bases lay between the germline ends. The CDR3 loop is CASSRAGAVNTEAFF. The CDR3, as DNA: TGTGCCAGCAGCCGAGCAGGGGCGGTGAACACTGAAGCTTTCTTT.

This sequence joins TRBV7-9 and TRBJ1-3, with 7 nucleotides matching TRBD1. The V gene end was trimmed by 2 bases and the J gene end by 4 bases; junction bases not matched to a gene: 8. Looked up from germline, CDR1 is SEHNR and CDR2 is FQNEAQ (reference sequence). The CDR3 has 16 residues. The CDR3 spells CASSLHGTAGGNTIYF. CDR3 in DNA: TGTGCCAGCAGCTTACACGGGACAGCCGGGGGAAACACCATATATTTT.

The V gene is TRBV6-1, the J gene TRBJ1-5, with TRBD1 matching over 7 bases. Germline V lookup: CDR1 MNHNS, CDR2 SASEGT. V dropped 3 bases and J dropped 4; count of bases not matched to a gene: 9. The length of the CDR3 is 16 residues. The CDR3 loop is CASSEVMTGRNQPQHF. CDR3 nucleotides: TGTGCCAGCAGTGAGGTGATGACAGGGAGGAATCAGCCCCAGCATTTT.

The chain combines TRBV7-2 with TRBJ1-1; a possible D gene is TRBD1 (5 bases). V lost 2 bases and J lost 5, with 24 bases in between. This CDR3 spans 18 amino acids. Germline V gene sequence: CDR1 SGHTA, CDR2 FQGNSA. The CDR3 spells CASSLWLTEGRVGTEAFF. The CDR3, as DNA: TGTGCCAGCAGCTTATGGCTCACAGAAGGCAGGGTAGGAACTGAAGCTTTCTTT.

The CDR3 nucleotides are TGTGCCATCGGGTATACCGGGACTAGGGCTACGGGCGAGCAGTACTTC. It specifies CAIGYTGTRATGEQYF. J is TRBJ2-7 and V is TRBV10-3, with 8 positions matching TRBD2. The CDR3 sequence is 16 residues long. V lost 8 bases and J lost 6; bases outside the gene matches: 18. Germline V gene lookup returns CDR1 ENHRY and CDR2 SYGVKD.